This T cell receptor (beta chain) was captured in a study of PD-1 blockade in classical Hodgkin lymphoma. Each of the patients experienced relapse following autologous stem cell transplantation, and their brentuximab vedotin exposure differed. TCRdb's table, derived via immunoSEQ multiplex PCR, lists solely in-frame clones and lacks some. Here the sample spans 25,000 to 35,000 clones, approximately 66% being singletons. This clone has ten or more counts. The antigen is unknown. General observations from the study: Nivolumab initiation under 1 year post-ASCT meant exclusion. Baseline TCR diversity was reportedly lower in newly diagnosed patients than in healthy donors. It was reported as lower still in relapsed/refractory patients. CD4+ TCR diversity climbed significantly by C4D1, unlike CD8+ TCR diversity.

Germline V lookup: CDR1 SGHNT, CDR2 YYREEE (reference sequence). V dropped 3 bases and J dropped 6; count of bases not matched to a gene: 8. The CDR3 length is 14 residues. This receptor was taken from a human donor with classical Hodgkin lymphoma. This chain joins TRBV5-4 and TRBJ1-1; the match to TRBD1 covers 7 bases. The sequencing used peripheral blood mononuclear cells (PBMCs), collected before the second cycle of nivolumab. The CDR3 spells CASSSLTGRAEAFF. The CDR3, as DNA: TGTGCCAGCAGCTCCTTGACAGGGAGGGCTGAAGCTTTCTTT.